Presented here are 9 T cell receptor beta chains from one specimen sequenced in a study of shared clonotypes between healthy human individuals. The naive CD8 subset, CD45RO-negative cells positively selected for CCR7, excluded terminally differentiated effector memory CD45RA+ cells. Assay used: immunoSEQ multiplex PCR; TCRdb lists only in-frame clones, some missing. Here the sample spans about 590,000 clones, about 95% being singletons. The sample consisted of naive CD8+ T cells sorted from blood. The source is a woman aged 30 to 39 in good health.

V and J are TRBV10-2 and TRBJ2-3; D not certain. The CDR3 loop spans 14 amino acids. V was shortened by 3 bases and J by 1 base, with 8 bases between the two germline ends. Germline CDR1 is WSHSY and CDR2 is SAAADI. DNA for the CDR3: TGCGCCAGCAGTGAATTGGGCCGCACAGATACGCAGTATTTT. Amino acids: CASSELGRTDTQYF.

In DNA, the CDR3 is TGTGCCAGCAGCTTAGTTGGGACAGCTTTCCCTATTGAAGCTTTCTTT. Amino acid sequence: CASSLVGTAFPIEAFF. The chain is built from TRBV7-8 and TRBJ1-1, with 7 nucleotides matching TRBD1. Germline lookup yields CDR1 SGHVS and CDR2 FQNEAQ. V lost 1 base to trimming and J lost 7 bases; unmatched junction nucleotides: 12. This CDR3 region has 16 residues. The full variable domain, rest sourced from reference TRBV7-8 and TRBJ1-1, is GAGVSQSPRYKVAKRGQDVALRCDPISGHVSLFWYQQALGQGPEFLTYFQNEAQLDKSGLPSDRFFAERPEGSVSTLKIQRTQQEDSAVYLCASSLVGTAFPIEAFFGQGTRLTVV.

The chain joins TRBV7-9 to TRBJ2-7, with TRBD1 as a possible D gene (7 bases). Between the trimmed V and J ends, which lost 1 base and 7 bases, there was a span of 20 bases. Germline V lookup: CDR1 SEHNR, CDR2 FQNEAQ (reference sequence). The CDR3 consists of 16 residues. CDR3 DNA: TGTGCCAGCAGCTTAGGGCAGGGGGGCAGTGGAGGGGAGCAGTACTTC. Protein sequence: CASSLGQGGSGGEQYF.

The chain employs TRBV7-9 and TRBJ2-1; 7 bases map to TRBD2. The CDR3 totals 17 residues. V shed 4 bases and J 9 bases; nucleotides not matched to a gene: 18. Germline assignment: CDR1 SEHNR and CDR2 FQNEAQ (reference sequence). CDR3 sequence: CASSWFKGGPQIVEQFF. CDR3 DNA: TGTGCCAGCAGCTGGTTTAAGGGAGGGCCTCAAATCGTTGAGCAGTTCTTC.

The rearrangement links TRBV2 to TRBJ2-7, with 7 bases matching TRBD2. The junction had 2 bases not matched to a gene; V was cut back by 8 bases and J by 1 base. Germline V gives CDR1 SNHLY, CDR2 FYNNEI. This CDR3 has 12 residues. CDR3 in DNA: TGTGCCAGCGGGAGGGATTCCTACGAGCAGTACTTC. This sequence encodes CASGRDSYEQYF.

The V and J genes are TRBV27 and TRBJ2-6; D gene ambiguous. The germline V and J ends were trimmed by 8 bases and 3 bases, with 11 bases remaining between them. Germline-derived CDR1 and CDR2 are MNHEY and SMNVEV (reference sequence). The CDR3 covers 14 residues. The CDR3 DNA reads as TGTGCCAGCCGTCCCCAAGTTGGGGCCAACGTCCTGACTTTC. Protein sequence: CASRPQVGANVLTF.

This chain's CDR3 is CASSLGRGPEAFF. CDR3 in DNA: TGTGCCAGCAGCTTAGGGCGGGGGCCTGAAGCTTTCTTT. The J gene is TRBJ1-1, the V gene TRBV13; a weak D match, TRBD1 (6 bases). The CDR3 runs 13 residues. Looked up from germline, CDR1 is PRHDT and CDR2 is FYEKMQ (reference sequence). V was pared by 0 bases and J by 6 bases, with 8 bases between.

The genes are TRBV14 and TRBJ2-3; 10 bases match TRBD2. The CDR3 covers 17 residues. Trimming removed 1 base from V and 6 bases from J; junction bases left unmatched: 10. CDR1 SGHDN and CDR2 FVKESK come from the germline V gene. This CDR3 reads CASSQGQGIAGGDTQYF. The DNA for the CDR3 is TGTGCCAGCAGCCAAGGGCAGGGCATAGCGGGAGGCGATACGCAGTATTTT.

J is TRBJ2-2 and V is TRBV13, with no clear D. Germline V gene sequence: CDR1 PRHDT, CDR2 FYEKMQ (reference sequence). V gave up 5 bases and J gave up 6 bases, with 13 bases separating them. The CDR3 runs 14 residues. The CDR3 coding sequence is TGTGCCAGCAGCACCTCCAGGCTCTCCGGGGAGCTGTTTTTT. Translating it yields CASSTSRLSGELFF.